This T cell receptor beta chain was identified during a study of blood T cell repertoires in COVID-19. Looking at the study overall: Samples taken during acute and convalescent COVID-19 were collected in the United States, Italy and Spain.

Source study methods: Nucleated cell number was recorded as an estimate derived from reference gene primer amplification. Measured with immunoSEQ multiplex PCR; TCRdb has only the in-frame clones, and not every one. Clonal size and the V and J genes are those of that table, whereas D and trimming came from the DNA. Among approximately 100,000 clones listed, about 87% were seen once. V gave up 4 bases and J gave up 8 bases, with 13 bases separating them. CDR3 size: 13 residues. Per the germline V gene, CDR1 is SGHRS and CDR2 is YFSETQ. The gene calls are TRBV5-1 and TRBJ2-1; a weak D match, TRBD2 (7 bases). Sequenced: peripheral blood. The sequence was obtained from a woman aged 45-65 years with acute or convalescent COVID-19. CDR3 nucleotide sequence: TGCGCCAGCAGCGGGGGGGCCGGCGATGAGCAGTTCTTC. This translates into CASSGGAGDEQFF.